This TCR beta chain was sequenced in a study of blood T cell repertoires in COVID-19. CDR1 is SGHTA, CDR2 FQGNSA, per germline. The ends lost 0 bases at V and 6 bases at J; junction bases unmatched: 10. The CDR3 has 17 amino acids. In the original workflow: For nucleated cells, counts were estimated from reference gene primer amplification. Clones were read by immunoSEQ multiplex PCR, and TCRdb kept only the in-frame ones, dropping some. The DNA gave D and trimming, while V, J and clone size come from that table. The top ten hold approximately 6.5% of the sample, which has some 300,000 clones, 85% to 90% seen once.

Sequencing was performed on peripheral blood. The sequence derives from a woman aged 45 to 65 with COVID-19, enrolled during active disease. J is TRBJ2-1 and V is TRBV7-2, with TRBD2 matching over 8 bases. CDR3 sequence (DNA): TGTGCCAGCAGCTTAGCGCTTTGGAGCGGGAGAATCAATGAGCAGTTCTTC. Protein sequence: CASSLALWSGRINEQFF.